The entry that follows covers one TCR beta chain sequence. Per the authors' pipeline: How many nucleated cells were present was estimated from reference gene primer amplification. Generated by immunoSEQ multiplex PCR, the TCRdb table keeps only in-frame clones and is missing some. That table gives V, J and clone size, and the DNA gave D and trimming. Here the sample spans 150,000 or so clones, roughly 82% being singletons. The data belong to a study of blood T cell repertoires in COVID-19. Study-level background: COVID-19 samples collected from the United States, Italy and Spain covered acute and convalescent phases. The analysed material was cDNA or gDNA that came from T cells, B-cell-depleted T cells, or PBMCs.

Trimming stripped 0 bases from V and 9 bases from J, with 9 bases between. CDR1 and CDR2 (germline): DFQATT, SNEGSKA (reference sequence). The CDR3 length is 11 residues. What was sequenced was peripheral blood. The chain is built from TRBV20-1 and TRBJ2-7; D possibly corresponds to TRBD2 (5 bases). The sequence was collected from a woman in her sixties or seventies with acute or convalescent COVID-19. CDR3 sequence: CSARDRTAQYF. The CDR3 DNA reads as TGCAGTGCTAGAGATAGGACTGCGCAGTACTTC.